The clone carrying this T cell receptor (beta chain) was observed a few times. What it binds is not known. TCRdb called the 5' RACE reads again in MiXCR, with one record for every CDR3 protein. The data hold around 390,000 distinct CDR3 sequences, with more than 15% observed a single time. This sample is drawn from a study of T-cell memory formation after mild COVID-19. Study-level background: TCR clusters were mostly donor specific. Study-wide results and limits: Pre-infection memory carried some responding clones, suggesting that cross-reactive memory joined. Clones contracting across day 15 to 85 had a balanced CD4/CD8 profile; later expanding clones leaned CD4+.

This CDR3 spans 16 amino acids. Germline V CDR1 and CDR2: SEHNR, FQNEAQ (reference sequence). V lost 2 bases to trimming and J lost 0 bases, with 8 bases between them. The TCR was taken from a man younger than 35 who had mild COVID-19 (a few samples of this study predate the infection). Cell type and time point are not known. The V call is TRBV7-9, the J call TRBJ1-6, with D possibly matching TRBD1 (5 bases). Sample: PBMCs or a T cell subset sorted from them (not recorded which). This CDR3 reads CASSLTGVSYNSPLHF. CDR3 nucleotide sequence: TGTGCCAGCAGCTTAACAGGCGTCTCCTATAATTCACCCCTCCACTTT. Filled out from reference TRBV7-9 and TRBJ1-6, the complete variable domain reads DTGVSQNPRHKITKRGQNVTFRCDPISEHNRLYWYRQTLGQGPEFLTYFQNEAQLEKSRLLSDRFSAERPKGSFSTLEIQRTEQGDSAMYLCASSLTGVSYNSPLHFGNGTRLTVT.